Following are 25 T cell receptor beta chains from one sample sequenced in a study of human thymus T cells. The study used thymus tissue resected during corrective heart surgery. Profiled with immunoSEQ multiplex PCR; TCRdb holds only in-frame clones, not every one. The data show 70,000 to 75,000 clones, roughly 95% seen once. Input material: thymus tissue. These receptors were obtained from a girl in the first two years of life with a congenital heart defect but otherwise immunologically healthy.

This chain connects TRBV5-1 to TRBJ1-4; D unclear. Germline CDR1 SGHRS, CDR2 YFSETQ. The CDR3 has 13 amino acids. V lost 0 bases to trimming and J lost 8 bases, with 8 bases between them. The CDR3 spells CASSLAGREKLFF. The CDR3 DNA reads TGCGCCAGCAGCTTGGCAGGACGGGAAAAACTGTTTTTT.

This CDR3 reads CASANRGRGYTF. The CDR3 DNA reads as TGTGCCAGTGCGAACAGGGGAAGGGGGTACACCTTC. The V gene is TRBV19, the J gene TRBJ1-2, with TRBD1 matching over 7 bases. The germline V gene encodes CDR1 LNHDA and CDR2 SQIVND (reference sequence). The CDR3 sequence is 12 residues long. V shed 8 bases and J 11 bases; nucleotides not matched to a gene: 11.

CDR3 sequence: CASTQGGMPNHAQHF. CDR3 DNA sequence: TGTGCCAGTACCCAAGGGGGGATGCCCAATCATGCCCAGCATTTT. The V call is TRBV19, the J call TRBJ1-5, with a tentative D call TRBD1 (6 bases). The CDR3 runs to 15 residues. Germline loops: CDR1 LNHDA, CDR2 SQIVND (reference sequence). Between the trimmed V and J ends, which lost 7 bases and 11 bases, there was a span of 24 bases.

The chain employs TRBV27 and TRBJ1-6; the D gene is possibly TRBD1 (6 bases). The V and J ends lost 5 bases and 2 bases respectively, with 16 bases between them. The germline V gene encodes CDR1 MNHEY and CDR2 SMNVEV (reference sequence). The CDR3 loop spans 17 amino acids. The CDR3 DNA follows: TGTGCCAGCAGTAGCCGGGGGCGAATCGCCTATAATTCACCCCTCCACTTT. It encodes CASSSRGRIAYNSPLHF.

Written as DNA, the CDR3 is TGTGCCAGCAGCAGACAGGGAGATAGGACCCAGTACTTC. Amino acids: CASSRQGDRTQYF. The J gene is TRBJ2-5, the V gene TRBV5-5, with 7 bases fitting TRBD1. V trimming: 4 bases; J trimming: 7 bases; junction bases outside the gene matches: 7. Germline CDR1 is SGHKS and CDR2 is YYEKEE (reference sequence). CDR3 size: 13 residues.

This chain links TRBV9 with TRBJ2-2; unclear D gene. The V end was cut by 0 bases, the J end by 3 bases, with 12 bases between. Germline CDR1 is SGDLS and CDR2 is YYNGEE. This CDR3 spans 16 amino acids. CDR3 nucleotide sequence: TGTGCCAGCAGCGTAGAGAACGGAGCCTACACCGGGGAGCTGTTTTTT. This sequence encodes CASSVENGAYTGELFF.

This chain links TRBV5-6 with TRBJ1-1; D is undetermined. V lost 1 base, J lost 4 bases, and 17 bases lay in between. The CDR3 loop spans 16 amino acids. CDR1 SGHDT and CDR2 YYEEEE come from the germline V gene. The chain's CDR3 is CASSLYESGLITEAFF. The CDR3 bases are TGTGCCAGCAGCTTGTACGAGTCGGGTCTTATCACTGAAGCTTTCTTT.

The gene calls are TRBV11-2 and TRBJ1-1, with a weak D call TRBD1 (5 bases). The germline V gene encodes CDR1 SGHAT and CDR2 FQNNGV. Trimming left V 3 bases short and J 2 bases short, with 10 bases between. The CDR3 totals 14 residues. The CDR3 here is CASSLNQGNTEAFF. In DNA form, the CDR3 reads TGTGCCAGCAGCTTGAATCAGGGAAACACTGAAGCTTTCTTT.

This clone has only one observation. CDR3 nucleotide sequence: TGTGCCAGCAGCGTAGGTCCTAGCGGGGCTAAGACTGCGACCCAGTACTTC. It is translated as CASSVGPSGAKTATQYF. The chain combines TRBV9 with TRBJ2-5; 9 bases are a match to TRBD2. Germline assignment: CDR1 SGDLS and CDR2 YYNGEE. V shed 0 bases, J shed 7 bases, and the junction held 13 bases outside the gene matches. This CDR3 is 17 amino acids long.

This chain links TRBV6-6 with TRBJ1-4; D remains ambiguous. This CDR3 has 15 residues. In germline, CDR1 is MNHNY, CDR2 SVGAGI (reference sequence). The germline V and J ends were trimmed by 5 bases and 5 bases, with 15 bases remaining between them. The CDR3 DNA is TGTGCCAGCAGTCCCAGGACCATCCAAAATGAAAAACTGTTTTTT. Translation: CASSPRTIQNEKLFF.

This clone appeared once. This rearrangement joins TRBV5-1 to TRBJ1-3, with D uncertain. The germline gives CDR1 SGHRS, CDR2 YFSETQ. Trimming pared 1 base from V and 0 bases from J, leaving 8 bases between. This CDR3 contains 15 residues. CDR3 coding DNA: TGCGCCAGCAGCTTGCACACCCGCTCTGGAAACACCATATATTTT. Translating it yields CASSLHTRSGNTIYF.

The rearrangement uses TRBV6-7 and TRBJ2-7; no clear D. TRBV6-7 is an open reading frame, and its role is uncertain. Trimming took off 6 bases at V and 6 bases at J, with 6 bases between the two ends. The CDR3 is 10 residues long. This CDR3 reads CASRLPEQYF. CDR3 nucleotides: TGTGCCAGCAGATTACCCGAGCAGTACTTC.

This chain links TRBV15 with TRBJ2-7; tentative D call: TRBD2 (5 bases). The CDR3 runs to 20 residues. CDR1 is LNHNV, CDR2 YYDKDF, per germline (reference sequence). The ends were cut back, 1 base at V and 1 base at J, with 26 bases in the middle. The CDR3 DNA reads as TGTGCCACCAGCAGAGGGTTGAGAGGGCGGAGGTTTGTTGATTCCTACGAGCAGTACTTC. This encodes CATSRGLRGRRFVDSYEQYF.

The V and J genes are TRBV6-5 and TRBJ1-2; D not certain. Trimming took 10 bases from V and 4 from J, leaving 22 bases between them. Germline loops: CDR1 MNHEY, CDR2 SVGAGI. The CDR3 contains 15 residues. The CDR3 sequence: CAIPRRRGRVYGYTF. The CDR3 DNA reads TGTGCCATCCCCCGGAGGCGAGGGCGGGTCTATGGCTACACCTTC.

The chain employs TRBV15 and TRBJ1-1; D not certain. Germline CDR1 reads LNHNV; CDR2 reads YYDKDF (reference sequence). Trimming pared 1 base from V and 4 bases from J, leaving 10 bases between. The CDR3 consists of 14 residues. In DNA form, the CDR3 reads TGTGCCACCAGCAGAGGGGAGCAGGTCACTGAAGCTTTCTTT. Protein: CATSRGEQVTEAFF.

This chain links TRBV25-1 with TRBJ2-5; TRBD1 agrees at 8 bases. CDR1 and CDR2 from the germline V gene are MGHDK and SYGVNS. The CDR3 totals 15 residues. Unmatched junction bases numbered 9, after V lost 7 bases and J lost 2 bases. CDR3 sequence reads: CASNAGGSQQETQYF. The CDR3, as DNA: TGTGCCAGCAACGCAGGGGGCTCCCAACAAGAGACCCAGTACTTC.

The chain carries TRBV30 and TRBJ1-2; no clear D gene. CDR3 length: 14 residues. In germline, CDR1 is GTSNPN, CDR2 SVGIG (reference sequence). V dropped 4 bases and J dropped 1 base, with 13 bases sitting between them. The DNA for the CDR3 is TGTGCCTGGAAGACAACGCCCTTTAACTATGGCTACACCTTC. It specifies CAWKTTPFNYGYTF. The variable domain in full, with the rest retrieved from reference TRBV30 and TRBJ1-2, is SQTIHQWPATLVQPVGSPLSLECTVEGTSNPNLYWYRQAAGRGLQLLFYSVGIGQISSEVPQNLSASRPQDRQFILSSKKLLLSDSGFYLCAWKTTPFNYGYTFGSGTRLTVV.

V usage is TRBV28 and J usage is TRBJ1-1, with TRBD1 as a possible D gene (5 bases). V lost 4 bases to trimming and J lost 4 bases, with 22 bases between them. The CDR3 sequence is 17 residues long. From germline, CDR1 is MDHEN and CDR2 SYDVKM. Written as DNA, the CDR3 is TGTGCCAGCAGTTACCCTGGGACCCAAAAGGGAAGCACTGAAGCTTTCTTT. As protein: CASSYPGTQKGSTEAFF.

In this sample, this clone turned up once. The CDR3 coding sequence is TGTGCCAGCAGTTTAGAGGGACTCCACCTCTACGAGCAGTACTTC. Translated, it gives CASSLEGLHLYEQYF. The V gene is TRBV27, the J gene TRBJ2-7; a possible D gene is TRBD2 (6 bases). The CDR3 is 15 residues long. V dropped 2 bases and J dropped 3 bases, with 14 bases sitting between them. CDR1 and CDR2 (germline): MNHEY, SMNVEV (reference sequence).

This clone was observed a single time. The chain recombines TRBV5-1 with TRBJ1-2; the match to TRBD1 covers 10 bases. The trim removed 4 bases at V and 8 bases at J, leaving 14 bases unmatched. The CDR3 is 16 residues long. CDR1 SGHRS and CDR2 YFSETQ come from the germline V gene. In nucleotides, the CDR3 is TGCGCCAGCAGCCAGGGGCGGGACAGGGGTGTAGGGGGCTACACCTTC. It yields the protein CASSQGRDRGVGGYTF.

The V and J genes are TRBV18 and TRBJ2-1, with 10 bases aligning to TRBD2. Looked up from germline, CDR1 is KGHSH and CDR2 is LQKENI. The CDR3 has 22 residues. V trimming: 3 bases; J trimming: 3 bases; junction bases outside the gene matches: 23. CDR3: CASSPYHHLAGESRAFYNEQFF. The CDR3 DNA is TGTGCCAGCTCACCCTACCACCACCTAGCGGGGGAAAGTAGGGCGTTCTACAATGAGCAGTTCTTC.

J is TRBJ2-5 and V is TRBV7-9, with 7 bases aligning to TRBD1. The V segment lost 4 bases and the J segment 1 base; nucleotides outside the gene matches: 3. Germline-derived CDR1 and CDR2 are SEHNR and FQNEAQ (reference sequence). This CDR3 is built from 14 residues. The CDR3 loop reads CASSSGQPQETQYF. For the CDR3, the DNA is TGTGCCAGCAGCTCGGGACAGCCCCAAGAGACCCAGTACTTC.

The J gene is TRBJ2-1, the V gene TRBV2; D gene unclear. V lost 8 bases to trimming and J lost 0 bases, with 11 bases between them. Germline values: CDR1 SNHLY, CDR2 FYNNEI. The CDR3 totals 14 residues. CDR3 in amino acids: CASRTASSYNEQFF. In DNA form, the CDR3 reads TGTGCCAGCCGTACGGCCAGCTCCTACAATGAGCAGTTCTTC.

The chain recombines TRBV14 with TRBJ1-1; D is unresolved. Trimming pared 1 base from V and 7 bases from J, leaving 16 bases between. This CDR3 has 15 amino acids. The germline CDR1 and CDR2 sequences are SGHDN and FVKESK. The CDR3 reads CASSQVERDRNEAFF. CDR3 sequence (DNA): TGTGCCAGCAGCCAAGTCGAGAGGGATAGGAATGAAGCTTTCTTT.

This chain links TRBV27 with TRBJ2-1, with unresolved D. Between the trimmed V and J ends, which lost 5 bases and 4 bases, there was a span of 15 bases. Germline V gene data show CDR1 as MNHEY and CDR2 as SMNVEV (reference sequence). The CDR3 runs 15 residues. CDR3 DNA: TGTGCCAGCAGTCCTTCTCGCTATTCTTACAATGAGCAGTTCTTC. The encoded protein is CASSPSRYSYNEQFF.